This T cell receptor (beta chain) was profiled in a study of blood T cell repertoires in COVID-19. Looking at the study overall: Italy, Spain and the United States were the sources of the convalescent and acute COVID-19 samples.

Trimming took off 1 base at V and 7 bases at J, with 5 bases between the two ends. This CDR3 is built from 12 residues. Per the germline V gene, CDR1 is MGHRA and CDR2 is YSYEKL. Sequencing was performed with immunoSEQ multiplex PCR; in TCRdb, only in-frame clones are kept and a portion is missing. This sample has 150,000 to 200,000 clones, with around 82% found just once. The sequence was collected from a man between 40 and 49 years old who had recovered from COVID-19. The sequencing input was PBMCs or T cells enriched from blood (not recorded which). This chain links TRBV4-1 with TRBJ2-1; the D is unclear. The CDR3 sequence: CASSQALNEQFF. The CDR3 coding sequence is TGCGCCAGCAGCCAAGCCTTAAATGAGCAGTTCTTC.